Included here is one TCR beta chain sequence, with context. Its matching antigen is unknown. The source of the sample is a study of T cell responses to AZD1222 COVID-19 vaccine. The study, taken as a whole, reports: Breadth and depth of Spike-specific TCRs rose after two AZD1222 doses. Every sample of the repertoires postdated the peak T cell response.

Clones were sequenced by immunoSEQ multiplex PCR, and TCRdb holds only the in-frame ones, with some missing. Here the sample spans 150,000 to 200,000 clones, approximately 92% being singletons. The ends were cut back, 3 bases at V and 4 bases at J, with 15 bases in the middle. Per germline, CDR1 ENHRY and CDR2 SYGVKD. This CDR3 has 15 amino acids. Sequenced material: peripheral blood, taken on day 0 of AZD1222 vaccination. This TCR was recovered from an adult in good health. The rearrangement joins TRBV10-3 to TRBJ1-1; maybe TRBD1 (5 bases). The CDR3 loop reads CAISERGDPVTEAFF. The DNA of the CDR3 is TGTGCCATCAGTGAACGAGGGGATCCCGTCACTGAAGCTTTCTTT.